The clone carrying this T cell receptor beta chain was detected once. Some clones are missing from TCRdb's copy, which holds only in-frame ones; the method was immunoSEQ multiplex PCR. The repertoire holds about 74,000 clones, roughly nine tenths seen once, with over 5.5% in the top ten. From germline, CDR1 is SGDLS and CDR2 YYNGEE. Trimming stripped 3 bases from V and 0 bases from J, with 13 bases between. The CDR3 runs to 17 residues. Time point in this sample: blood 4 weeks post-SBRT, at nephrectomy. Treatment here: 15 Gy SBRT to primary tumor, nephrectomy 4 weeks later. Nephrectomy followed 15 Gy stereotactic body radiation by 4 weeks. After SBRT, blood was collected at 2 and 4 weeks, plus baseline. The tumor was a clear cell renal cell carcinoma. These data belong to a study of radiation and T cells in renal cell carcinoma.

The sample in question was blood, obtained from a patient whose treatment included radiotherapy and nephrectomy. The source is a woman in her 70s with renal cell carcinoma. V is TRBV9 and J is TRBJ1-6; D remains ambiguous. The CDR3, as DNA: TGTGCCAGCAGCGAACTGGGCAGCAGCTCCTATAATTCACCCCTCCACTTT. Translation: CASSELGSSSYNSPLHF. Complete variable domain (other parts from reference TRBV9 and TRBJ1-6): DSGVTQTPKHLITATGQRVTLRCSPRSGDLSVYWYQQSLDQGLQFLIQYYNGEERAKGNILERFSAQQFPDLHSELNLSSLELGDSALYFCASSELGSSSYNSPLHFGNGTRLTVT.